This TCR beta chain is from a study of cytomegalovirus exposure and HLA in healthy donors. Study conclusions and caveats: A reported reduction in N-insertions relative to the roughly 710-donor mean was seen in an Asian-associated ancestry cluster in a later analysis.

All the people who gave samples were healthy bone marrow donors. From germline, CDR1 is MNHNS and CDR2 SASEGT. The CDR3 is 15 residues long. The junction had 5 bases not matched to a gene; V was cut back by 5 bases and J by 0 bases. This clone was picked up a small number of times. What it binds is not known. 60 Vbeta and 13 Jbeta primers were used in PCR. Profiled with immunoSEQ multiplex PCR; TCRdb holds only in-frame clones, not every one. The sample lists 110,000 to 150,000 clones; roughly 82% were seen once. The chain recombines TRBV6-1 with TRBJ1-1, with 8 bases fitting TRBD1. Material for sequencing was PBMCs. This TCR was sampled from a male donor in good health and CMV-seronegative. CDR3 protein: CASSPPGQVNTEAFF. The CDR3 region has the DNA TGTGCCAGCAGTCCACCGGGACAGGTGAACACTGAAGCTTTCTTT.